Following are 26 T cell receptor beta chains from one sample sequenced in a study of PD-1 blockade in classical Hodgkin lymphoma. Time point indicated: cycle 4 day 1 (C4D1), after 6 weeks of nivolumab. Each patient relapsed following autologous stem cell transplantation, and prior brentuximab vedotin exposure differed. Repertoires were generated with immunoSEQ multiplex PCR, while TCRdb's copy carries only in-frame clones and drops some. The sample holds fewer than 25,000 clones, under 75% seen once. The sample here was peripheral blood mononuclear cells (PBMCs), taken before the fourth cycle of nivolumab. These receptors were obtained from a human donor with classical Hodgkin lymphoma.

This chain links TRBV18 with TRBJ1-5, with D maybe TRBD1 (5 bases). The CDR3 is 15 amino acids. Germline CDR1 reads KGHSH; CDR2 reads LQKENI. V lost 2 bases to trimming and J lost 0 bases, with 8 bases between them. CDR3 nucleotide sequence: TGTGCCAGCTCACCAAGACAGCATAGCAATCAGCCCCAGCATTTT. Protein product: CASSPRQHSNQPQHF.

This chain links TRBV6-4 with TRBJ1-3, with D possibly TRBD1 on 6 matching bases. Germline V gene sequence: CDR1 MRHNA, CDR2 SNTAGT. This CDR3 is 14 amino acids long. Trimming removed 7 bases at V and 4 bases at J, with 14 bases between. In DNA form, the CDR3 reads TGTGCCAGCACGGAAGGGGGGCCCGGAAACACCATATATTTT. Translating it yields CASTEGGPGNTIYF.

The chain couples TRBV5-1 to TRBJ2-7; D possibly corresponds to TRBD1 (5 bases). There are 14 residues in the CDR3. Germline V CDR1 and CDR2: SGHRS, YFSETQ. V shed 4 bases and J shed 5 bases, with 16 bases lying between them. The CDR3 DNA is TGCGCCAGCAGCACGCAAGGGGAAGGGAACGAGCAGTACTTC. Translated: CASSTQGEGNEQYF.

The chain employs TRBV5-1 and TRBJ1-1, with D tentatively TRBD1 (5 bases). Germline values: CDR1 SGHRS, CDR2 YFSETQ. V gave up 0 bases and J gave up 5 bases, with 11 bases separating them. The CDR3 consists of 14 residues. The CDR3 bases are TGCGCCAGCAGCTTGGTCCCAGGGTCGACTGAAGCTTTCTTT. This translates into CASSLVPGSTEAFF.

The genes are TRBV12-5 and TRBJ2-7; 11 positions agree with TRBD1. Losses at the gene ends were 5 bases for V and 7 bases for J; bases not matched to a gene: 4. The CDR3 is 13 amino acids. Germline V gene lookup returns CDR1 LGHNT and CDR2 FRNRAP. The CDR3 loop is CASGPDRGREQYF. The CDR3 coding sequence is TGTGCTAGTGGTCCGGACAGGGGGCGAGAGCAGTACTTC.

The CDR3 here is CASIETGTKLPQETQYF. The CDR3 DNA reads TGTGCCAGCATTGAGACCGGGACGAAACTTCCCCAAGAGACCCAGTACTTC. The rearrangement joins TRBV28 to TRBJ2-5; D tentatively fits TRBD1 or TRBD2 (5 bases each). CDR1 is MDHEN, CDR2 SYDVKM, per germline. V was cut by 7 bases and J by 1 base, with 22 bases left in between. The CDR3 is 17 amino acids.

The sample holds one count of this clone. This chain connects TRBV21-1 to TRBJ1-1. TRBV21-1 is a pseudogene locus. CDR3 length equals 12 residues. The CDR3 is CASSNSGVWAFF. The CDR3 region has the DNA TGTGCCAGCAGCAATTCGGGGGTGTGGGCTTTCTTT.

The V and J genes are TRBV6-1 and TRBJ2-3; 7 bases are shared with TRBD1. V lost 2 bases, J lost 0 bases, and 2 bases stayed unmatched. This CDR3 has 15 amino acids. Germline assignment: CDR1 MNHNS and CDR2 SASEGT. Here the CDR3 DNA reads TGTGCCAGCAGTGAATCGACAGGGAGCACAGATACGCAGTATTTT. This encodes CASSESTGSTDTQYF.

The rearrangement uses TRBV7-9 and TRBJ1-4; tentative D call: TRBD1 (6 bases). V lost 5 bases and J 8 bases, leaving 18 bases between the germline ends. Germline assignment: CDR1 SEHNR and CDR2 FQNEAQ (reference sequence). This CDR3 is 15 amino acids long. CDR3 region: CASSDTGRSGEKLFF. The CDR3 bases are TGTGCCAGCAGCGATACAGGGCGAAGCGGGGAAAAACTGTTTTTT.

V usage is TRBV18 and J usage is TRBJ1-2; perhaps TRBD1 as D (6 bases). Germline assignment: CDR1 KGHSH and CDR2 LQKENI. The CDR3 contains 14 residues. V was cut by 3 bases and J by 8 bases, with 16 bases left in between. The CDR3 protein is CASSPAGGSNGYTF. In DNA form, the CDR3 reads TGTGCCAGCTCACCGGCCGGGGGCAGTAACGGCTACACCTTC.

The chain has TRBV5-4 and TRBJ1-2; TRBD1 aligns across 7 bases. The junction had 6 bases not matched to a gene; V was cut back by 4 bases and J by 3 bases. Germline V CDR1 and CDR2: SGHNT, YYREEE (reference sequence). This CDR3 has 14 residues. The CDR3 DNA reads TGTGCCAGCAGCGGACCGACAGGGCACTATGGCTACACCTTC. This sequence encodes CASSGPTGHYGYTF.

Turning to this clone: At one end, the junction sequence differs from germline, possibly due to a read error. Other DNA sequences in this specimen translate into the identical CDR3. The rearrangement joins TRBV6-5 to TRBJ2-1, with TRBD2 matching over 8 bases. Per the germline V gene, CDR1 is MNHEY and CDR2 is SVGAGI. The CDR3 has 13 amino acids. Here the CDR3 DNA reads TGCGCCGCACGGGGGGGCTCCTACAATGAGCAGTTCTTC. Amino acids: CAARGGSYNEQFF.

The chain has TRBV28 and TRBJ1-1, with D perhaps TRBD1 (5 bases). This CDR3 is built from 15 residues. Germline V CDR1 and CDR2: MDHEN, SYDVKM. The V gene lost 6 bases and the J gene lost 4 bases, with 18 bases spanning the gap. CDR3 nucleotides: TGTGCCAGCAGGAGCCGGGACTCGGGGATCACTGAAGCTTTCTTT. This encodes CASRSRDSGITEAFF. Together with reference TRBV28 and TRBJ1-1, the CDR3 gives the full variable domain: DVKVTQSSRYLVKRTGEKVFLECVQDMDHENMFWYRQDPGLGLRLIYFSYDVKMKEKGDIPEGYSVSREKKERFSLILESASTNQTSMYLCASRSRDSGITEAFFGQGTRLTVV.

In its sample, this clone was seen once. V usage is TRBV5-4 and J usage is TRBJ1-2, with 7 bases identical to TRBD1. Germline values: CDR1 SGHNT, CDR2 YYREEE (reference sequence). The CDR3 is made up of 14 amino acids. The J segment lost 4 bases and the V segment lost 5 bases, leaving 8 bases of the junction unmatched. The CDR3 sequence is CASSPTGSAYGYTF. The CDR3 nucleotides are TGTGCCAGCAGTCCGACAGGGTCGGCCTATGGCTACACCTTC.

V gene TRBV5-4 combines with J gene TRBJ1-2, with D possibly matching TRBD1 (5 bases). Trimming took off 3 bases at V and 4 bases at J, with 16 bases between the two ends. The V gene's germline CDR1 is SGHNT and CDR2 YYREEE (reference sequence). The CDR3 loop spans 15 amino acids. CDR3 in DNA: TGTGCCAGCAGCTCCCCCACCAAGGGGAGCTATGGCTACACCTTC. Translation: CASSSPTKGSYGYTF. The variable domain in full, with the rest retrieved from reference TRBV5-4 and TRBJ1-2, is ETGVTQSPTHLIKTRGQQVTLRCSSQSGHNTVSWYQQALGQGPQFIFQYYREEENGRGNFPPRFSGLQFPNYSSELNVNALELDDSALYLCASSSPTKGSYGYTFGSGTRLTVV.

V usage is TRBV7-3 and J usage is TRBJ2-2; D possibly corresponds to TRBD2 (6 bases). This CDR3 contains 17 residues. Per the germline V gene, CDR1 is SGHTA and CDR2 is FQGTGA. V was clipped by 2 bases and J by 2 bases, with 15 bases between them. CDR3 sequence reads: CASSLGGPGVNTGELFF. The CDR3 DNA follows: TGTGCCAGCAGCTTAGGAGGCCCGGGGGTTAACACCGGGGAGCTGTTTTTT.

The chain links TRBV6-6 to TRBJ2-1; 7 nucleotides align to TRBD2. V gave up 3 bases and J gave up 7 bases; unmatched junction bases: 9. Germline V lookup: CDR1 MNHNY, CDR2 SVGAGI (reference sequence). The CDR3 consists of 15 residues. CDR3 nucleotides: TGTGCCAGCAGTTATCCCAGGGAGGGTGTAAATGAGCAGTTCTTC. Protein: CASSYPREGVNEQFF.

The chain uses TRBV5-6 and TRBJ2-5; the match to TRBD1 covers 8 bases. V gave up 4 bases and J gave up 5 bases; unmatched junction bases: 10. The CDR3 contains 15 residues. Germline assignment: CDR1 SGHDT and CDR2 YYEEEE. The CDR3 protein is CASSPAGGARETQYF. The CDR3 DNA follows: TGTGCCAGCAGCCCGGCAGGGGGCGCACGGGAGACCCAGTACTTC.

This chain's CDR3 is CASSSSLLAKNIQYF. The CDR3 DNA reads TGTGCCAGCAGCTCCTCGCTTCTAGCCAAAAACATTCAGTACTTC. The chain has TRBV5-5 and TRBJ2-4, with D hard to call. The CDR3 contains 15 residues. V dropped 3 bases and J dropped 0 bases, with 10 bases sitting between them. The germline V gene encodes CDR1 SGHKS and CDR2 YYEKEE (reference sequence).

V usage is TRBV6-6 and J usage is TRBJ2-7; a weak D match, TRBD1 (6 bases). The CDR3 runs 12 residues. The V end was cut by 8 bases, the J end by 6 bases, with 14 bases between. Germline CDR1 and CDR2: MNHNY and SVGAGI (reference sequence). The CDR3 loop is CASRRLTGEQYV. CDR3 DNA sequence: TGTGCCAGCCGCCGACTGACAGGCGAGCAGTACGTC.

The chain is built from TRBV5-1 and TRBJ2-5; D unclear. Germline values: CDR1 SGHRS, CDR2 YFSETQ. Trimming removed 0 bases at V and 5 bases at J, with 2 bases between. The CDR3 has 11 residues. As DNA, the CDR3 is TGCGCCAGCAGCTTGGATGAGACCCAGTACTTC. Its protein product is CASSLDETQYF.

This clone was seen once. This rearrangement joins TRBV15 to TRBJ2-5; D is unresolved. Trimming shortened V by 5 bases and J by 4 bases, and 14 bases separated the two germline ends. This CDR3 contains 14 residues. Germline values: CDR1 LNHNV, CDR2 YYDKDF (reference sequence). The CDR3 DNA is TGTGCCACCAGCTCTACTACTCAAGGAGAGACCCAGTACTTC. Protein product: CATSSTTQGETQYF.

This chain links TRBV6-5 with TRBJ2-7; tentatively, D is TRBD1 (6 bases). Trimming cost V 6 bases and J 1 base, with 16 bases left between them. Per germline, CDR1 MNHEY and CDR2 SVGAGI. The CDR3 runs to 15 residues. The CDR3 DNA reads as TGTGCCAGCAGACCCCGGGACCAGGGGTCCTACGAGCAGTACTTC. Protein sequence: CASRPRDQGSYEQYF.

This rearrangement joins TRBV28 to TRBJ1-3; TRBD1 agrees at 8 bases. Germline loops: CDR1 MDHEN, CDR2 SYDVKM. This CDR3 contains 17 residues. Trimming took 4 bases from V and 6 from J; bases not matched to a gene: 14. CDR3: CASSSALDRAKANTIYF. The CDR3 DNA is TGTGCCAGCAGTTCGGCGCTGGACAGGGCGAAAGCAAACACCATATATTTT. The full variable domain, its missing parts supplied by reference TRBV28 and TRBJ1-3, is DVKVTQSSRYLVKRTGEKVFLECVQDMDHENMFWYRQDPGLGLRLIYFSYDVKMKEKGDIPEGYSVSREKKERFSLILESASTNQTSMYLCASSSALDRAKANTIYFGEGSWLTVV.

V and J are TRBV7-8 and TRBJ2-1; 11 nucleotides line up with TRBD2. V shed 7 bases and J 11 bases; nucleotides not matched to a gene: 10. The CDR3 totals 14 residues. The germline V gene has CDR1 SGHVS and CDR2 FQNEAQ. The CDR3 here is CASIAGGLLLKQFF. The CDR3 DNA sequence: TGTGCCAGCATAGCGGGGGGGCTTCTTCTCAAGCAGTTCTTC.

The chain couples TRBV14 to TRBJ1-4, with 9 nucleotides matching TRBD1. The V and J ends lost 6 bases and 6 bases, in that order; junction bases with no gene match: 5. CDR1 is SGHDN, CDR2 FVKESK, per germline. The CDR3 is 14 residues long. CDR3 sequence (DNA): TGTGCCAGCAGTAGGACAGGGGTTGATGAAAAACTGTTTTTT. It codes for CASSRTGVDEKLFF.